The subject of this entry is one TCR beta chain. Its target is unknown. These data belong to a study of OX40 agonist ivuxolimab in advanced cancers. Study background: Patients received intravenous ivuxolimab every 2 weeks at 0.01 to 10 mg/kg. Whole-study findings and limits: Compared with others, partial responders at 0.1-3.0 mg/kg displayed clonal expansion among the lowest. Clonal expansion was seen in CD4+ and CD8+ blood T cells by week 6 at 0.1 to 3.0 mg/kg.

CDR3 length: 15 residues. Per germline, CDR1 GTSNPN and CDR2 SVGIG (reference sequence). V dropped 0 bases and J dropped 2; count of bases not matched to a gene: 3. TCRdb keeps only in-frame clones here, not all; method: immunoSEQ multiplex PCR. The sample has about 61,000 clones, roughly four fifths seen once; the top ten hold 3.4%. The receptor comes from an adult with an advanced solid tumor such as melanoma, head and neck, liver or kidney cancer. Source: CD4+ or CD8+ T cells sorted from blood, taken in a trial of the OX40 agonist ivuxolimab. This rearrangement joins TRBV30 to TRBJ2-5; 10 positions match TRBD2. This chain's CDR3 is CAWSVLAGAQETQYF. CDR3 nucleotides: TGTGCCTGGAGTGTTCTAGCGGGGGCGCAAGAGACCCAGTACTTC. The entire variable domain, with the rest obtained from reference TRBV30 and TRBJ2-5, is as follows: SQTIHQWPATLVQPVGSPLSLECTVEGTSNPNLYWYRQAAGRGLQLLFYSVGIGQISSEVPQNLSASRPQDRQFILSSKKLLLSDSGFYLCAWSVLAGAQETQYFGPGTRLLVL.